Shown below are 28 T cell receptor beta chains from a single sample sequenced in a study of T cells in Graves' hyperthyroidism and ophthalmopathy. Using RNA transcripts as the source, TCR beta CDR3 regions were amplified. TCR CDR3 regions were first amplified by RT-PCR with HTBI primers. TCRdb itself ran the multiplex PCR reads through MiXCR, one entry per CDR3 protein. The table shows some 510,000 distinct CDR3 sequences, with more than 20% occurring only once. Sequenced sample: blood. The receptors shown here come from a man younger than 35 with Graves' hyperthyroidism.

This clonotype was picked up many times. The chain joins TRBV19 to TRBJ1-3, with D perhaps matching TRBD1 (6 bases). There are 17 residues in the CDR3. Germline assignment: CDR1 LNHDA and CDR2 SQIVND (reference sequence). Trimming removed 3 bases from V and 0 bases from J, with 15 bases in between. The chain's CDR3 is CASSIPGTPYSGNTIYF. The CDR3 DNA reads as TGTGCCAGTAGTATCCCCGGGACACCTTACTCTGGAAACACCATATATTTT.

V usage is TRBV19 and J usage is TRBJ2-7, with D perhaps matching TRBD2 (5 bases). Germline assignment: CDR1 LNHDA and CDR2 SQIVND (reference sequence). The V gene lost 3 bases and the J gene lost 5 bases, with 8 bases spanning the gap. The CDR3 is made up of 12 amino acids. CDR3 in DNA: TGTGCCAGTAGTATCTACGGGGACGAGCAGTACTTC. Its translation is CASSIYGDEQYF.

The rearrangement uses TRBV6-2 or TRBV6-3 and TRBJ2-5; weak D call: TRBD1 (6 bases). There are 16 residues in the CDR3. Trimming left V 3 bases short and J 5 bases short, with 19 bases between. In germline, CDR1 is MNHEY, CDR2 SVGEGT. The CDR3 region has the DNA TGTGCCAGCAGTTATAGAGCGGCAGGGGTAGGCGAGACCCAGTACTTC. It codes for CASSYRAAGVGETQYF.

This clonotype appeared many times. The rearrangement joins TRBV13 to TRBJ2-7; tentative D call: TRBD1 (5 bases). The length of the CDR3 is 14 residues. Looked up from germline, CDR1 is PRHDT and CDR2 is FYEKMQ (reference sequence). Trimming stripped 4 bases from V and 3 bases from J, with 13 bases between. This chain's CDR3 is CASSSSRDSYEQYF. The CDR3 nucleotides are TGTGCCAGCAGCTCCAGCCGTGACAGCTACGAGCAGTACTTC. The variable domain in full, with the rest retrieved from reference TRBV13 and TRBJ2-7, is AAGVIQSPRHLIKEKRETATLKCYPIPRHDTVYWYQQGPGQDPQFLISFYEKMQSDKGSIPDRFSAQQFSDYHSELNMSSLELGDSALYFCASSSSRDSYEQYFGPGTRLTVT.

This clonotype was found many times. This rearrangement joins TRBV24-1 to TRBJ2-7; 10 nucleotides align to TRBD1. Germline V CDR1 and CDR2: KGHDR, SFDVKD. V trimming: 4 bases; J trimming: 0 bases; junction bases outside the gene matches: 8. CDR3 length: 17 residues. The CDR3 DNA sequence: TGTGCCACCAGTGAAGACTCCGGGACAGGGGACTCCTACGAGCAGTACTTC. Translating it yields CATSEDSGTGDSYEQYF.

This clonotype was observed at least ten times. This sequence joins TRBV12-3 or TRBV12-4 and TRBJ1-5; 7 nucleotides line up with TRBD1. V was pared by 4 bases and J by 2 bases, with 8 bases of the junction left unmatched. CDR3 length equals 16 residues. The CDR3 nucleotides read TGTGCCAGCAGTTCAGAAAACAGGGGCGGCAATCAGCCCCAGCATTTT. Translating gives CASSSENRGGNQPQHF.

This clonotype was counted ten times or more. This chain joins TRBV6-2 or TRBV6-3 and TRBJ1-1; D remains ambiguous. Per germline, CDR1 MNHEY and CDR2 SVGEGT. This CDR3 has 17 amino acids. The V and J ends lost 2 bases and 5 bases respectively, with 21 bases between them. CDR3 protein: CASSYGRTAALDTEAFF. The CDR3 DNA reads as TGTGCCAGCAGTTACGGCAGGACCGCGGCGTTAGATACTGAAGCTTTCTTT.

This clonotype was seen only a few times. The CDR3 does not end in the conserved phenylalanine or tryptophan, so this is likely a read error. V is TRBV6-1 and J is TRBJ2-2; D is undetermined. Germline V gene lookup returns CDR1 MNHNS and CDR2 SASEGT. The CDR3 is 17 residues long. V gave up 6 bases and J gave up 0 bases, with 17 bases separating them. The CDR3 protein is CASSVLRNPPNTGELFL. CDR3 in DNA: TGTGCCAGCAGCGTTTTACGAAACCCACCGAACACCGGGGAGCTGTTTTTG.

This clonotype was picked up a small number of times. This chain links TRBV7-9 with TRBJ1-2; D remains ambiguous. The CDR3 loop spans 15 amino acids. V lost 2 bases, J lost 7 bases, and 17 bases lay in between. CDR1 SEHNR and CDR2 FQNEAQ come from the germline V gene (reference sequence). Here the CDR3 DNA reads TGTGCCAGCAGCTTAAATCAGTTTCCCGCGGGTGGCTACACCTTC. Protein sequence: CASSLNQFPAGGYTF.

This clonotype was counted at least ten times. V gene TRBV6-1 combines with J gene TRBJ2-7; TRBD1 is a possible D gene (6 bases). The CDR3 sequence is 16 residues long. Per germline, CDR1 MNHNS and CDR2 SASEGT. Trimming cost V 5 bases and J 0 bases, with 17 bases left between them. The CDR3 here is CASSPSIVQGSYEQYF. CDR3 nucleotide sequence: TGTGCCAGCAGTCCCTCCATCGTACAGGGCTCCTACGAGCAGTACTTC.

There are many counts of this clonotype. The chain employs TRBV4-2 and TRBJ2-7; perhaps TRBD2 as D (5 bases). The V gene lost 1 base and the J gene lost 6 bases, with 16 bases spanning the gap. The CDR3 spans 15 residues. Germline V gene lookup returns CDR1 LGHNA and CDR2 YNFKEQ. The CDR3 loop reads CASSQADSPSSEQYF. The DNA for the CDR3 is TGTGCCAGCAGCCAAGCGGACTCTCCGTCGTCCGAGCAGTACTTC.

Many counts were recorded for this clonotype. The genes are TRBV27 and TRBJ2-5; 9 nucleotides agree with TRBD1. The V and J ends lost 7 bases and 7 bases, in that order; junction bases with no gene match: 13. CDR3 size: 15 residues. The germline gives CDR1 MNHEY, CDR2 SMNVEV (reference sequence). The CDR3 nucleotides are TGTGCCAGCACTCCTTCTGCGGGACAGGGTTGGACCCAGTACTTC. Its protein product is CASTPSAGQGWTQYF.

This clonotype was seen more than once but under ten times. The CDR3 DNA reads as TGTGCCAGCAGCCGCACAGGGATCAGTGGAAACACCATATATTTT. It translates to CASSRTGISGNTIYF. The chain joins TRBV28 to TRBJ1-3, with D possibly being TRBD1 (6 bases). The germline V gene encodes CDR1 MDHEN and CDR2 SYDVKM. V was shortened by 6 bases and J by 3 bases, with 15 bases between the two germline ends. The CDR3 runs to 15 residues.

This clonotype was picked up a small number of times. J is TRBJ2-2 and V is TRBV20-1; weak D call: TRBD2 (5 bases). The CDR3 is 16 residues long. V lost 2 bases and J 3 bases, leaving 16 bases between the germline ends. Germline V CDR1 and CDR2: DFQATT, SNEGSKA (reference sequence). CDR3 coding DNA: TGCAGTGCTAGACAGGACTCTAAGCGGTACACCGGGGAGCTGTTTTTT. Its protein is CSARQDSKRYTGELFF.

This clonotype has a count of ten or more. J is TRBJ1-1 and V is TRBV12-3 or TRBV12-4; D ambiguous. The V end lost 3 bases, the J end lost 2 bases, and 7 bases lay between the germline ends. This CDR3 is 13 amino acids long. CDR3 nucleotide sequence: TGTGCCAGCAGTTTTAAGACAAACACTGAAGCTTTCTTT. Translating gives CASSFKTNTEAFF.

This clonotype came up a few times. The gene calls are TRBV28 and TRBJ1-2, with D maybe TRBD1 (5 bases). CDR3 length equals 14 residues. Germline V CDR1 and CDR2: MDHEN, SYDVKM. V lost 2 bases and J 8 bases, leaving 15 bases between the germline ends. The CDR3 loop reads CASSLQDIAKGYTF. The CDR3 DNA is TGTGCCAGCAGTTTACAGGACATAGCTAAAGGCTACACCTTC.

This clonotype was counted many times. This chain joins TRBV19 and TRBJ1-3; 8 bases align to TRBD1. This CDR3 has 15 residues. Unmatched junction bases numbered 15, after V lost 10 bases and J lost 7 bases. Germline values: CDR1 LNHDA, CDR2 SQIVND (reference sequence). The CDR3 region has the DNA TGTGCCACCCGGCTCTGGGCAGGGGGCTCGAACACCATATATTTT. Translating gives CATRLWAGGSNTIYF.

At least ten counts were recorded for this clonotype. The junction shows a germline mismatch at one end, possibly a read error. The genes are TRBV28 and TRBJ2-7; TRBD1 agrees at 11 bases. CDR1 MDHEN and CDR2 SYDVKM come from the germline V gene. The CDR3 length is 18 residues. The CDR3 DNA follows: TGTGCCGGCAGTTTATGGCCTCCTGGCGGGACAGGGGGTATCGAGCAGTACTTC. It codes for CAGSLWPPGGTGGIEQYF.

The chain uses TRBV2 and TRBJ2-2; D possibly uses TRBD1 or TRBD2 (5 bases each). Germline CDR1 reads SNHLY; CDR2 reads FYNNEI. Trimming took off 7 bases at V and 5 bases at J, with 14 bases between the two ends. The CDR3 length is 14 residues. CDR3 nucleotide sequence: TGTGCCAGCAATTACGGGGCCATTACCGGGGAGCTGTTTTTT. It codes for CASNYGAITGELFF.

This clonotype was detected ten times or more. This rearrangement joins TRBV5-1 to TRBJ1-2; 8 bases match TRBD1. The CDR3 contains 15 residues. Trimming took 4 bases from V and 7 from J; bases not matched to a gene: 12. Germline values: CDR1 SGHRS, CDR2 YFSETQ. The DNA for the CDR3 is TGCGCCAGCAGCACGCAGGACAGGGCATCCAGTGGCTACACCTTC. Amino acids: CASSTQDRASSGYTF.

DNA for the CDR3: TGTGCCAGCAGTTTAATCGGGCGAGCGGGACTCTCCTACGAGCAGTACTTC. Translating gives CASSLIGRAGLSYEQYF. This chain connects TRBV28 to TRBJ2-7; 7 nucleotides agree with TRBD2. J gave up 0 bases and V 2 bases, and 10 bases lay outside the gene matches. The CDR3 is 17 amino acids. CDR1 is MDHEN, CDR2 SYDVKM, per germline.

The V and J genes are TRBV12-3 or TRBV12-4 and TRBJ2-2, with D maybe TRBD1 (5 bases). V shed 6 bases and J shed 4 bases, with 12 bases lying between them. The CDR3 runs 14 residues. The CDR3 DNA reads TGTGCCAGCAGCTCAGGGCGTCGCACCGGGGAGCTGTTTTTT. Translating it yields CASSSGRRTGELFF.

V and J are TRBV12-3 or TRBV12-4 and TRBJ1-3; D not resolved. CDR3 length: 15 amino acids. Trimming took 5 bases from V and 0 from J, leaving 11 bases between them. Here the CDR3 DNA reads TGTGCCAGCAGTATGTCAGAGGGCTCTGGAAACACCATATATTTT. It specifies CASSMSEGSGNTIYF.

This clonotype was recorded at least ten times. The rearrangement joins TRBV15 to TRBJ1-1; TRBD1 is a possible D gene (5 bases). Germline CDR1 is LNHNV and CDR2 is YYDKDF (reference sequence). V lost 3 bases, J lost 6 bases, and 11 bases lay in between. This CDR3 spans 13 amino acids. This CDR3 reads CATSSYRDAEAFF. The CDR3 DNA reads as TGTGCCACCAGCAGCTACCGGGACGCTGAAGCTTTCTTT.

This clonotype has a count of ten or more. V is TRBV11-2 and J is TRBJ1-4; 9 positions match TRBD1. The germline gives CDR1 SGHAT, CDR2 FQNNGV. The CDR3 is 18 residues long. V lost 6 bases, J lost 10 bases, and 21 bases stayed unmatched. For the CDR3, the DNA is TGTGCCAGCAGTCCCGGGACAGGGTGGTCCAGCTCGGTTGGAAAACTGTTTTTT. Translated: CASSPGTGWSSSVGKLFF.

This clonotype came up many times. This chain links TRBV2 with TRBJ1-1; D gene unclear. The V gene lost 1 base and the J gene lost 5 bases, with 8 bases spanning the gap. Germline values: CDR1 SNHLY, CDR2 FYNNEI. The CDR3 has 13 residues. The CDR3 bases are TGTGCCAGCAGTGAAGGCCCCACGACTGAAGCTTTCTTT. As protein: CASSEGPTTEAFF.

This clonotype was seen at least ten times. The chain carries TRBV5-1 and TRBJ1-5, with unresolved D. CDR1 is SGHRS, CDR2 YFSETQ, per germline. Trimming pared 2 bases from V and 6 bases from J, leaving 9 bases between. CDR3 size: 13 residues. CDR3 DNA sequence: TGCGCCAGCAGCTTTACTGGTTCTCAGCCCCAGCATTTT. Residues: CASSFTGSQPQHF.

This clonotype occurred many times. The J gene is TRBJ1-2, the V gene TRBV5-1; D is undetermined. The CDR3 is made up of 13 amino acids. CDR1 is SGHRS and CDR2 is YFSETQ in the germline V gene. Trimming left V 5 bases short and J 8 bases short, with 16 bases between. CDR3 in amino acids: CASRLEADVGYTF. The CDR3 nucleotides are TGCGCCAGCAGGCTGGAGGCGGATGTGGGCTACACCTTC.